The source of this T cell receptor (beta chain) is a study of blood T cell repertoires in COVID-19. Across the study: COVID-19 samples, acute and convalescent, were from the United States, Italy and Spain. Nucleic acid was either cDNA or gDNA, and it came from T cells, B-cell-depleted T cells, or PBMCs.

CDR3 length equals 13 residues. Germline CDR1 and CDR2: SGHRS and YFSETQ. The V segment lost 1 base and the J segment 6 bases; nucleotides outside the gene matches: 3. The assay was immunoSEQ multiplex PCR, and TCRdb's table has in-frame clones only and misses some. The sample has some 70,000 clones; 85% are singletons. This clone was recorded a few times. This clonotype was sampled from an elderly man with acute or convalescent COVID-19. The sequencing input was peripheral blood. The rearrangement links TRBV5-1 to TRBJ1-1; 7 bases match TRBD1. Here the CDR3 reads CASSLYRGAEAFF. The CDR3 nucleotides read TGCGCCAGCAGCTTGTACAGGGGCGCTGAAGCTTTCTTT.